This TCR beta chain appears in the sequencing data of a study of tumor-infiltrating lymphocytes in primary liver carcinoma. Turning to the study itself: Tumors measured about 4.2 to 11 cm and were stage T1-T3 N0M0.

Notes on the study in general: Tumor-adjacent and tumor-blood pairs displayed less overlap than did pairs of tumor regions. Merely about 8-25% of top clones occurred in all five tumor regions.

There are a few counts of this clonotype. Its antigen is still unknown. Bulk tissue was left unsorted, and RNA and DNA were co-extracted from 20-30 mg of it. There were only treatment-naive patients, all with chronic HBV infection. A primer matching the constant region was used to make TCR beta cDNA from approximately 520 ng of total RNA. Slightly modified ARM-PCR served as the procedure for the TCR beta libraries. These libraries came from three rounds of nested multiplex PCR. Investigators reported that the first two PCR rounds, at roughly 10 cycles each, used TRBV1-TRBV30 forward primers with a C-beta reverse primer. TCRdb processed the multiplex PCR reads anew with MiXCR; each CDR3 protein has one entry. In the table there are approximately 92,000 distinct CDR3 sequences, approximately 71% of which are singletons. CDR1 is MDHEN, CDR2 SYDVKM, per germline. The CDR3 has 16 amino acids. The V and J ends lost 4 bases and 3 bases, in that order; junction bases with no gene match: 7.

V usage is TRBV28 and J usage is TRBJ1-5; 9 bases are shared with TRBD1. The specimen sequenced was liver tumor tissue from sampling region 5. Subset meaning: tumor region T5, tumor centre. This sequence originates from a woman aged 60-75 years with primary liver carcinoma and hepatitis B virus infection. The DNA for the CDR3 is TGTGCCAGCAGTTCGAATCACAGGGGGCTCAATCAGCCCCAGCATTTT. Translating it yields CASSSNHRGLNQPQHF.